The rows below give T cell receptor beta chains drawn from one sample of a study of molecular identifiers for immune sequencing clone quantification. TCRdb passed the PCR reads through MiXCR, listing each CDR3 protein once. The table has approximately 550,000 distinct CDR3 sequences, about 25% seen once. Specimen: naive CD8+ T cells from blood, with Jurkat cell RNA spiked in. These receptors originate from a human donor in good health. Some libraries in this study had Jurkat cell RNA spiked in. Both conserved end residues are part of each CDR3. The D gene is left open where the match is weak. Clone size appears in some rows only: once, few, many, or a class for an expanded clone.

>few|TRBV19|.|TRBJ1-1
CASRLQGGDTVAFF
TGTGCCAGTAGATTACAGGGAGGCGACACTGTAGCTTTCTTT
>.|TRBV28|.|TRBJ2-7
CASRPTSLSSEQYF
TGTGCCAGCAGGCCCACCTCCCTCTCTAGCGAGCAGTACTTC
>many|TRBV27|TRBD2|TRBJ2-3
CASRSGGAPDTQYF
TGTGCCAGCCGTAGCGGGGGGGCTCCAGATACGCAGTATTTT
>few|TRBV2|.|TRBJ2-1
CASSEARSSYNEQFF
TGTGCCAGCAGTGAAGCGAGGAGCTCCTACAATGAGCAGTTCTTC
>many|TRBV30|TRBD2|TRBJ2-3
CAWSVGLAVTDTQYF
TGTGCCTGGAGTGTGGGACTAGCGGTGACAGATACGCAGTATTTT
>many|TRBV2|TRBD2|TRBJ2-3
CASRDTTSGRFSTDTQYF
TGTGCCAGCAGGGATACGACTAGCGGGAGGTTCAGCACAGATACGCAGTATTTT
>few|TRBV9|.|TRBJ1-5
CASGRAINQPQHF
TGTGCCAGCGGCAGGGCAATCAATCAGCCCCAGCATTTT
>few|TRBV20-1|.|TRBJ1-1
CSARKDFDGTEAFF
TGCAGTGCTAGAAAGGATTTCGACGGCACTGAAGCTTTCTTT
>.|TRBV9|TRBD1|TRBJ2-1
CASSGRGSRTGDFNEQFF
TGTGCCAGCAGCGGAAGAGGAAGCAGGACAGGGGATTTCAATGAGCAGTTCTTC
>many|TRBV20-1|.|TRBJ1-5
CSARDRVTQPQHF
TGCAGTGCTAGAGACAGGGTGACTCAGCCCCAGCATTTT
>.|TRBV28|.|TRBJ2-3
CASSPPRVRGILIRAQYF
TGTGCCAGCAGTCCACCCAGAGTCCGCGGGATTTTGATAAGGGCGCAGTATTTT
>.|TRBV6-1|.|TRBJ2-5
CASSEAAVLVTQETQYF
TGTGCCAGCAGTGAAGCCGCTGTACTAGTTACACAAGAGACCCAGTACTTC
>.|TRBV29-1|.|TRBJ2-7
CSVRDKSSYEQYF
TGCAGCGTACGGGACAAGAGCTCCTACGAGCAGTACTTC
>.|TRBV7-6|TRBD1|TRBJ1-4
CASSIPRDRETTTNEKLFF
TGTGCCAGCAGCATCCCCCGGGACAGAGAAACCACAACTAATGAAAAACTGTTTTTT
>few|TRBV7-9|TRBD2|TRBJ2-5
CASRPGLQQETQYF
TGTGCCAGCAGGCCGGGACTACAACAAGAGACCCAGTACTTC
>.|TRBV6-2/TRBV6-3|TRBD1|TRBJ2-7
CASSPNRGTYEQYF
TGTGCCAGCAGTCCCAACAGGGGGACCTACGAGCAGTACTTC
>few|TRBV6-4|.|TRBJ2-1
CASSDYHNEQFF
TGTGCCAGCAGTGACTATCACAATGAGCAGTTCTTC